A single sample gave rise to the 2 T cell receptor beta chains below, sequenced in a study of T-cell reconstitution after alpha-beta-depleted transplantation in children. Construction of the TCRbeta library involved unique molecular identifiers. TCRdb fed the PCR reads into MiXCR, producing one record per CDR3 protein. In the table there are some 400,000 distinct CDR3 sequences, roughly 21% of which are singletons. Sample: PBMCs from the stem cell graft donor, taken from the stem cell graft. The origin of the receptors is a human donor who donated a stem cell graft to a child with acute myeloid leukemia.

The chain combines TRBV10-3 with TRBJ2-3; TRBD1 is a possible D gene (6 bases). CDR1 is ENHRY, CDR2 SYGVKD, per germline. V shed 6 bases and J shed 6 bases, with 10 bases lying between them. This CDR3 region has 12 residues. CDR3 sequence (DNA): TGTGCCATCAGCGGCCAGGGGGATACGCAGTATTTT. This codes for CAISGQGDTQYF.

The chain recombines TRBV24-1 with TRBJ2-2; TRBD1 matches 7 bases. Germline lookup yields CDR1 KGHDR and CDR2 SFDVKD. The CDR3 extends over 16 amino acids. Losses at the gene ends were 2 bases for V and 5 bases for J; bases not matched to a gene: 7. The CDR3 protein is CATSDSAGGRTGELFF. CDR3 sequence (DNA): TGTGCCACCAGTGATTCGGCAGGGGGAAGGACCGGGGAGCTGTTTTTT.